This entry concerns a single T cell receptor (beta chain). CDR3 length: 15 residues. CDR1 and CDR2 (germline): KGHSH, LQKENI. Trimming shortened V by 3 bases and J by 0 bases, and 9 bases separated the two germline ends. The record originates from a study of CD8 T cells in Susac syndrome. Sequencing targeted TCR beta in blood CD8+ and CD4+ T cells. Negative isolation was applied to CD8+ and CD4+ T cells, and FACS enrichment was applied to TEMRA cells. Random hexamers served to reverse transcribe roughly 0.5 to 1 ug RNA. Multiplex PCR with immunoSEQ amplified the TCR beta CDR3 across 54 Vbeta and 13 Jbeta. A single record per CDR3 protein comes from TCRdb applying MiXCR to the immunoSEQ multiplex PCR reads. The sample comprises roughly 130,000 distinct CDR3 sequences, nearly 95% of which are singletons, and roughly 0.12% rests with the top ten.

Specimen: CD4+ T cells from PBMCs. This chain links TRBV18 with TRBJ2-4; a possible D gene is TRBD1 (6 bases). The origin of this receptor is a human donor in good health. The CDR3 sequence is CASSPDRLAKNIQYF. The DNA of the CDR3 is TGTGCCAGCTCACCCGACAGGTTAGCCAAAAACATTCAGTACTTC.